This T cell receptor beta chain was found in a study of blood T cell repertoires in COVID-19. Measured with immunoSEQ multiplex PCR; TCRdb has only the in-frame clones, and not every one. The sample has around 110,000 clones; 82% are singletons. CDR1 WSHSY and CDR2 SAAADI come from the germline V gene. The CDR3 extends over 13 amino acids. The V and J ends lost 6 bases and 1 base respectively, with 7 bases between them. This clone has just a few counts. The receptor was isolated from an older woman with acute or convalescent COVID-19. The chain has TRBV10-2 and TRBJ2-1; tentative D call: TRBD1 (5 bases). The sequencing input was peripheral blood. CDR3 sequence reads: CASRGVSYNEQFF. Here the CDR3 DNA reads TGCGCCAGCAGAGGGGTTTCCTACAATGAGCAGTTCTTC.